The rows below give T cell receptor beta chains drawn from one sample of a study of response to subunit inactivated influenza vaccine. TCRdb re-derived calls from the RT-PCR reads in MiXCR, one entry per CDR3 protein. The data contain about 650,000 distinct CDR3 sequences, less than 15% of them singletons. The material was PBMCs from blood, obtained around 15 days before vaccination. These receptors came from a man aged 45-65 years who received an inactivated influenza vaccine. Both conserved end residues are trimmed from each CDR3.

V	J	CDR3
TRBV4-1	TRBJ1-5	ASSQDFGVNNQPQH
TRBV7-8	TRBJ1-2	ASSPDLSNYGYT
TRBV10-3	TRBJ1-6	AISMTGPNSPLH
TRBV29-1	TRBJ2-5	SVEFTSGSRETQY
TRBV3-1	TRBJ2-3	ASSRTSGGASTDTQY
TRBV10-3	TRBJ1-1	AISESRQGFAEAF
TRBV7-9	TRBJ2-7	ASSLRAEEQY
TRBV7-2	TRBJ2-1	ASSLAVAGAFNEQF
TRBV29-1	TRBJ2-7	SVEFLDRGDEQY
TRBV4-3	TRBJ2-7	ASSQARTAYYEQY
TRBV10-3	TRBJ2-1	AISDTGTDNNEQF
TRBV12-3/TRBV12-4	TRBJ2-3	ASSSLGKGWRDTQY
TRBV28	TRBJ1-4	ASLSQDSGNEKLF
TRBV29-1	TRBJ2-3	SVKGRVPTDTQY
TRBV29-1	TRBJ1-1	SVRGHNTEAF
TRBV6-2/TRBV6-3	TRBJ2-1	ASSNRDRGLRPHNEQF
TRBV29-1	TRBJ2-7	SVEILELGEQY
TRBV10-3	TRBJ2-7	AISESEVEQY
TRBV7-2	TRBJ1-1	ASSPRRGQGGGEAF
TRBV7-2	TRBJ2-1	ASSKGRLGEQF
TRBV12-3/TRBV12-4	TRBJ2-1	ASSPVYNEQF
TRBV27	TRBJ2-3	ASSLSRQTSTDTQY
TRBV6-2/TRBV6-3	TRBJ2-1	ASISGTSSYNEQF
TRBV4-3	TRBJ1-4	ASSHETGTINEKLF
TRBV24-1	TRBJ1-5	ATSDPKTEGEPQH
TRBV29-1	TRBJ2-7	SARTGPYEQY
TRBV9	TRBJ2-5	ASSELGGETQY
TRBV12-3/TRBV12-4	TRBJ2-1	ASSVDRGNEQF